The 12 T cell receptor beta chains presented below share a single source sample, sequenced in a study of blood T cell repertoires in COVID-19 (dated by TCRdb to about 2020). Library preparation employed the immunoSEQ multiplex PCR assay. The immuneACCESS repertoire file appears here via TCRdb, limited to in-frame rearrangements. These files lack a portion of the clones; in checked studies, under half of the deficit traces to unresolved V genes, and the cause of the others is not known. The sample table lists approximately 160,000 clones, approximately 88% of them with a count of one. Of the sample, under 3.5% falls within the top ten clones. The sample comprised peripheral blood. The receptors stem from a woman in her sixties with acute or convalescent COVID-19.

CDR3 nucleotides: TGCGCCAGCAGCCCCGAGCGACAGGGCGCCTATAATTCACCCCTCCACTTT. As protein: CASSPERQGAYNSPLHF. This chain links TRBV5-1 with TRBJ1-6; 7 nucleotides match TRBD1. The germline gives CDR1 SGHRS, CDR2 YFSETQ. This CDR3 region has 17 residues. Trimming took 4 bases from V and 2 from J; bases not matched to a gene: 9. The complete variable domain, with remaining parts taken from reference TRBV5-1 and TRBJ1-6, reads KAGVTQTPRYLIKTRGQQVTLSCSPISGHRSVSWYQQTPGQGLQFLFEYFSETQRNKGNFPGRFSGRQFSNSRSEMNVSTLELGDSALYLCASSPERQGAYNSPLHFGNGTRLTVT.

V and J are TRBV4-2 and TRBJ1-2; D ambiguous. CDR3 size: 16 residues. Germline V lookup: CDR1 LGHNA, CDR2 YNFKEQ. Trimming removed 3 bases at V and 0 bases at J, with 14 bases between. The CDR3 DNA is TGTGCCAGCAGCCAGGAAGGTGGGCAGCCTAACTATGGCTACACCTTC. Protein: CASSQEGGQPNYGYTF.

The V call is TRBV7-2, the J call TRBJ1-4, with D tentatively TRBD1 (6 bases). V lost 2 bases, J lost 8 bases, and 15 bases lay in between. This CDR3 comprises 15 residues. The germline V gene has CDR1 SGHTA and CDR2 FQGNSA. The CDR3 reads CASSLRGAVKEKLFF. The CDR3 DNA sequence: TGTGCCAGCAGCTTACGGGGGGCGGTGAAGGAAAAACTGTTTTTT. Supplemented by reference TRBV7-2 and TRBJ1-4, the full variable domain reads GAGVSQSPSNKVTEKGKDVELRCDPISGHTALYWYRQSLGQGLEFLIYFQGNSAPDKSGLPSDRFSAERTGGSVSTLTIQRTQQEDSAVYLCASSLRGAVKEKLFFGSGTQLSVL.

This clone was counted only a few times. J is TRBJ2-7 and V is TRBV7-6; weak D call: TRBD1 (6 bases). Germline CDR1 reads SGHVS; CDR2 reads FNYEAQ. The CDR3 covers 14 residues. With 5 bases removed from V and 2 bases from J, the gap between germline ends came to 13 bases. CDR3 sequence: CASSSPTGPYEQYF. As DNA, the CDR3 is TGTGCCAGCAGCAGCCCAACAGGGCCCTACGAGCAGTACTTC.

The rearrangement links TRBV19 to TRBJ1-3, with D possibly being TRBD1 (6 bases). V was clipped by 10 bases and J by 0 bases, with 16 bases between them. Germline lookup yields CDR1 LNHDA and CDR2 SQIVND (reference sequence). CDR3 size: 15 residues. The CDR3 protein is CATNGQTSSGNTIYF. The CDR3 region has the DNA TGTGCCACTAATGGACAGACTTCCTCTGGAAACACCATATATTTT.

The chain uses TRBV9 and TRBJ2-1; TRBD2 matches at 7 bases. Germline V gene lookup returns CDR1 SGDLS and CDR2 YYNGEE. The CDR3 is 13 residues long. V was clipped by 2 bases and J by 7 bases; unmatched bases: 3. CDR3 sequence: CASSVLGLNEQFF. The CDR3 DNA reads TGTGCCAGCAGCGTCCTGGGACTAAATGAGCAGTTCTTC.

The rearrangement joins TRBV4-3 to TRBJ2-1; no definite D call. This CDR3 contains 16 residues. The V end was cut by 0 bases, the J end by 0 bases, with 9 bases between. Per germline, CDR1 LGHNA and CDR2 YSLEER. The CDR3 DNA is TGCGCCAGCAGCCAAGATCGGCAGCGCTCCTACAATGAGCAGTTCTTC. It translates to CASSQDRQRSYNEQFF.

V is TRBV21-1 and J is TRBJ2-7; the D call of TRBD2 is as the table states it, not checked on the DNA. TRBV21-1 is a pseudogene locus. This CDR3 region has 14 residues. The CDR3 sequence is CASSAGGGSYEQYF. The CDR3 nucleotides are TGTGCCAGCAGCGCTGGGGGGGGATCCTACGAGCAGTACTTC.

The chain recombines TRBV30 with TRBJ2-7, with unresolved D. V was pared by 0 bases and J by 2 bases, with 8 bases between. The CDR3 is 13 residues long. Germline CDR1 reads GTSNPN; CDR2 reads SVGIG (reference sequence). CDR3 region: CAWSVLNAYEQYF. The CDR3 DNA sequence: TGTGCCTGGAGTGTACTGAATGCCTACGAGCAGTACTTC.

The J gene is TRBJ2-4, the V gene TRBV6-5; 7 nucleotides match TRBD2. Germline V gives CDR1 MNHEY, CDR2 SVGAGI. The trim removed 1 base at V and 3 bases at J, leaving 6 bases unmatched. CDR3 size: 16 residues. CDR3 sequence: CASSYYTTSVKNIQYF. For the CDR3, the DNA is TGTGCCAGCAGTTACTACACTACTAGCGTCAAAAACATTCAGTACTTC.

In this sample, this clone turned up once. The rearrangement links TRBV5-1 to TRBJ1-1; D call uncertain. The V end lost 3 bases, the J end lost 3 bases, and 3 bases lay between the germline ends. The CDR3 spans 11 residues. Germline V CDR1 and CDR2: SGHRS, YFSETQ. Here the CDR3 DNA reads TGCGCCAGCAGCTCGGACACTGAAGCTTTCTTT. Its translation is CASSSDTEAFF.

This chain uses TRBV19 with TRBJ1-5; D remains ambiguous. Germline V gene sequence: CDR1 LNHDA, CDR2 SQIVND (reference sequence). V was pared by 4 bases and J by 0 bases, with 10 bases between. CDR3 length equals 15 residues. The CDR3 loop is CASSNADYSNQPQHF. The CDR3 DNA is TGTGCCAGTAGTAACGCAGACTATAGCAATCAGCCCCAGCATTTT.